This TCR beta chain derives from a study of tissue T cells after allogeneic stem cell transplantation. Details on this clone: The antigen is undetermined. Mouse names are used for the genes. The CDR3 end lies 1 residue beyond the end of the read and is filled in from the germline J gene.

Assay: immunoSEQ multiplex PCR; the TCRdb copy retains only in-frame clones and omits some. Of approximately 6,900 clones in the sample, about 50% were seen once. Germline CDR1 NNHNN, CDR2 SYGAGS (reference sequence). V was cut by 0 bases and J by 0 bases, with 8 bases left in between. This CDR3 spans 15 amino acids. Documented time point: mouse harvest day 7 after allogeneic transplant. Each mouse received 10^7 T-cell-depleted marrow cells plus 10^6 splenic CD5+ T cells by tail vein. This mouse GVHD model was MHC-mismatched B6 to BALB/c, profiled day 7 or 14. Whole-study results and caveats: TCR repertoires tracked anatomic similarity, regardless of disease or transplant status. Across patients, clones rarely overlapped, yet motif clusters were shared tissue-specifically.

The sequenced sample was gut tissue. The gene calls are TRBV13-2 and TRBJ2-4; possible D gene TRBD1, 5 bases. The sequence was obtained from a female BALB/c mouse given C57BL/6 T cells with graft-versus-host disease after an allogeneic hematopoietic cell transplant. This CDR3 is CASGDAGHSQNTLYF. The CDR3 DNA, read in part, is TGTGCCAGCGGTGATGCAGGACATAGTCAAAACACCTTGTAC.